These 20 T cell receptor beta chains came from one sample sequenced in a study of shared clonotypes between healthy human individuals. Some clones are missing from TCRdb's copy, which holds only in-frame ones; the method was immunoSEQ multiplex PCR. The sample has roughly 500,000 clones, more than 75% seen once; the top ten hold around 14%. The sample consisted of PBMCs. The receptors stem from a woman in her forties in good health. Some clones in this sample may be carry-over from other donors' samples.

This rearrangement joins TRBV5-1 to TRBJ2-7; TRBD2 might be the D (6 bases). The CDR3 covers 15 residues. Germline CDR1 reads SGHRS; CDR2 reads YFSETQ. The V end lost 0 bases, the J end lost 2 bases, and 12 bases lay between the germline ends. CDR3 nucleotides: TGCGCCAGCAGCTTGGCCAGCGGGTTAACCTACGAGCAGTACTTC. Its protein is CASSLASGLTYEQYF.

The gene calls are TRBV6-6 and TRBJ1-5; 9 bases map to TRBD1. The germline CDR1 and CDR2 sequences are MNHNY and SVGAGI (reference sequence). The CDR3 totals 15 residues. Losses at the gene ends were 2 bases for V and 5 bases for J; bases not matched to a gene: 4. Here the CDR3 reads CASSYEGQGYQPQHF. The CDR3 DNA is TGTGCCAGCAGTTACGAGGGACAGGGTTATCAGCCCCAGCATTTT.

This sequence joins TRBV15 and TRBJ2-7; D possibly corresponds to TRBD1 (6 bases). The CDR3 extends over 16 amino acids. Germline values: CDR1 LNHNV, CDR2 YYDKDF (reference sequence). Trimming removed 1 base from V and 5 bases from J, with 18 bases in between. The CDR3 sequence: CATSRGGGQHADEQYF. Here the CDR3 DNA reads TGTGCCACCAGCAGAGGGGGTGGACAGCATGCGGACGAGCAGTACTTC.

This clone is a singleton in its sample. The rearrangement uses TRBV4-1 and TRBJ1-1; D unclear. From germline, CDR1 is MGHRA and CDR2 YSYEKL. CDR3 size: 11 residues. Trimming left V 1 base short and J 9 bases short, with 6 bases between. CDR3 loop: CASSQGTQAFF. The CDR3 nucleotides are TGCGCCAGCAGCCAAGGAACCCAAGCTTTCTTT.

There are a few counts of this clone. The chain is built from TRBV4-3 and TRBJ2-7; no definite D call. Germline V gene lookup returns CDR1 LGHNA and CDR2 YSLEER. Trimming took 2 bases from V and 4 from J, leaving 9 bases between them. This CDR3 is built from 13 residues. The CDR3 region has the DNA TGCGCCAGCAGCCAACTAGTGGGGTACGAGCAGTACTTC. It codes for CASSQLVGYEQYF.

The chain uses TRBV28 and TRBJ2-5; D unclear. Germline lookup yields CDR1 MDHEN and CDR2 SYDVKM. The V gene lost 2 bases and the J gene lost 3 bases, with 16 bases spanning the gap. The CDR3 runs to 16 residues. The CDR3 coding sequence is TGTGCCAGCAGTTTAAACCTAAGGGCGAAGGAAGAGACCCAGTACTTC. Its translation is CASSLNLRAKEETQYF.

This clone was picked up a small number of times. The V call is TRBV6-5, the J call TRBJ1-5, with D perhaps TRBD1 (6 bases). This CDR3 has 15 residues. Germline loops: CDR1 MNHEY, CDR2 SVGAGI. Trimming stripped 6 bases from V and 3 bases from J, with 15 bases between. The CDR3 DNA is TGTGCCAGCAGCCCCGACAGGAGGTACAATCAGCCCCAGCATTTT. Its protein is CASSPDRRYNQPQHF.

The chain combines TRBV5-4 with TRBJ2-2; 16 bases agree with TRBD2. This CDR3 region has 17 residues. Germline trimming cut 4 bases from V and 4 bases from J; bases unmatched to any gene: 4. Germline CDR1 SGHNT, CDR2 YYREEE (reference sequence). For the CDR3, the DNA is TGTGCCAGCAGCGAGGGACTAGCGGGAGGGGCCACCGGGGAGCTGTTTTTT. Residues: CASSEGLAGGATGELFF.

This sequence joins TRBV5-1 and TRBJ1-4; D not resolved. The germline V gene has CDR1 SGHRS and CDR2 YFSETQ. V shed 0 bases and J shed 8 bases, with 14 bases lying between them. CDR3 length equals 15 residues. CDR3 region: CASSLAFGAGEKLFF. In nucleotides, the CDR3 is TGCGCCAGCAGCTTGGCCTTTGGTGCGGGAGAAAAACTGTTTTTT.

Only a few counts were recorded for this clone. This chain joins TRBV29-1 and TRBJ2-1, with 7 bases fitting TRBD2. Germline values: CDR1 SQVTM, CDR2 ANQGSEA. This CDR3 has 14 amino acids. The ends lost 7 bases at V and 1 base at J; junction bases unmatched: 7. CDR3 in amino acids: CSAHVGGSYNEQFF. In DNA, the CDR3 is TGCAGCGCCCACGTCGGGGGGTCCTACAATGAGCAGTTCTTC.

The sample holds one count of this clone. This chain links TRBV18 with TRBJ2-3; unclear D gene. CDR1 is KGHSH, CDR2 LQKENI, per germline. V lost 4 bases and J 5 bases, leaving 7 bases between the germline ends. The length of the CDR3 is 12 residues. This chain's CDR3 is CASSRSVDTQYF. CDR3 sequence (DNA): TGTGCCAGCTCACGTTCGGTAGATACGCAGTATTTT.

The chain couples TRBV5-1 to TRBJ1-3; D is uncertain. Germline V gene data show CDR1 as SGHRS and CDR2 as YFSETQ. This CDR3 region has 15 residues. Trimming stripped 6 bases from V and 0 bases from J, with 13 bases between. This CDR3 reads CASMGGAISGNTIYF. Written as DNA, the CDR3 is TGCGCCAGCATGGGAGGTGCGATCTCTGGAAACACCATATATTTT.

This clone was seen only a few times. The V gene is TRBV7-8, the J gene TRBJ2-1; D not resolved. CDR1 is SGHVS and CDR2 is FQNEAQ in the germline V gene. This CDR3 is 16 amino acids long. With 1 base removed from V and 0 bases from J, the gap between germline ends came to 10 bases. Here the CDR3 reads CASSLDGFLSYNEQFF. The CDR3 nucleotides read TGTGCCAGCAGCTTAGACGGGTTCCTCTCCTACAATGAGCAGTTCTTC. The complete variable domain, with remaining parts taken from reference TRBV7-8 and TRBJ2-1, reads GAGVSQSPRYKVAKRGQDVALRCDPISGHVSLFWYQQALGQGPEFLTYFQNEAQLDKSGLPSDRFFAERPEGSVSTLKIQRTQQEDSAVYLCASSLDGFLSYNEQFFGPGTRLTVL.

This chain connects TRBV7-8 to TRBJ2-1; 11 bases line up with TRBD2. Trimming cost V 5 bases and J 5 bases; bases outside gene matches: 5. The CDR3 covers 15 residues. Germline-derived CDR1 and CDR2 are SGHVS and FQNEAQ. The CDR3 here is CASSPGLAEDNEQFF. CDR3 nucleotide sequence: TGTGCCAGCAGCCCGGGACTAGCGGAGGACAATGAGCAGTTCTTC. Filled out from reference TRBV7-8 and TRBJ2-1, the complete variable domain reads GAGVSQSPRYKVAKRGQDVALRCDPISGHVSLFWYQQALGQGPEFLTYFQNEAQLDKSGLPSDRFFAERPEGSVSTLKIQRTQQEDSAVYLCASSPGLAEDNEQFFGPGTRLTVL.

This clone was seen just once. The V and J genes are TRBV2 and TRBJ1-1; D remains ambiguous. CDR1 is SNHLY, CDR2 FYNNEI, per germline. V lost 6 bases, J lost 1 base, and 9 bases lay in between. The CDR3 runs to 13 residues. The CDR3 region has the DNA TGTGCCAGCAGGACGAACAGGAACACTGAAGCTTTCTTT. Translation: CASRTNRNTEAFF.

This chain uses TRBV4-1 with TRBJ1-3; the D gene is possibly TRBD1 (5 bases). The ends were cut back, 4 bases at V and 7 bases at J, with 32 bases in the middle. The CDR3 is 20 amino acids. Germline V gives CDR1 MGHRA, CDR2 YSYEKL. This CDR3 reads CASSRTPGPKVYREGNTIYF. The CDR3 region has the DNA TGCGCCAGCAGCCGAACACCGGGACCGAAAGTTTACCGTGAGGGGAACACCATATATTTT.

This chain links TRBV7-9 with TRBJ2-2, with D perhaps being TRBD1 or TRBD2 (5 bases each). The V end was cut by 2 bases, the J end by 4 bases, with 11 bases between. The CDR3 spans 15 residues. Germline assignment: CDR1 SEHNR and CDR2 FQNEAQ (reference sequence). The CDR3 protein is CASSLLSGTTGELFF. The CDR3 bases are TGTGCCAGCAGCTTACTATCGGGGACCACCGGGGAGCTGTTTTTT.

CDR3 nucleotide sequence: TGTGCCAGCAGTTTCGGGGGCCTAAACTATGGCTACACCTTC. It translates to CASSFGGLNYGYTF. J is TRBJ1-2 and V is TRBV28, with a weak D call TRBD1 (6 bases). From germline, CDR1 is MDHEN and CDR2 SYDVKM. V dropped 3 bases and J dropped 2 bases, with 10 bases sitting between them. The CDR3 spans 14 residues.

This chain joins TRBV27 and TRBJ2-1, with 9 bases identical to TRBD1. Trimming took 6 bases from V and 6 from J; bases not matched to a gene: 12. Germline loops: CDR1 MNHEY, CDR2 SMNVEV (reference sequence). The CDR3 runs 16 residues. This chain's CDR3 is CASSALGTGLANEQFF. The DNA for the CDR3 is TGTGCCAGCAGCGCCTTAGGGACAGGGTTGGCCAATGAGCAGTTCTTC.

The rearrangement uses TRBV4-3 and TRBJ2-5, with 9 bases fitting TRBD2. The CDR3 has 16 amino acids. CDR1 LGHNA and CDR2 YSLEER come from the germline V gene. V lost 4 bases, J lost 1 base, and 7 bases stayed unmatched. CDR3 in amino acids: CASSPDSGSTQETQYF. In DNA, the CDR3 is TGCGCCAGCAGCCCCGATAGCGGGAGCACCCAAGAGACCCAGTACTTC.